The next 22 T cell receptor beta chains were all read from a single sample in a study of shared clonotypes between healthy human individuals. Here immunoSEQ multiplex PCR was the method, and the copy in TCRdb shows in-frame clones only, minus some. The table records under 2.5 million clones, around 92% of them present only once. Sequencing was performed on naive CD4+ T cells from PBMCs. Subset here: CD45RA+ positively selected. The receptors were gathered from a young man in good health. Some clones in this sample may be carry-over from other donors' samples.

The J gene is TRBJ2-7, the V gene TRBV7-2; TRBD2 aligns across 12 bases. The CDR3 covers 14 residues. V gave up 5 bases and J gave up 8 bases; unmatched junction bases: 7. Germline CDR1 reads SGHTA; CDR2 reads FQGNSA. As DNA, the CDR3 is TGTGCCAGCAGCCCGGGACTAGCGGGTTTTCAGCAGTACTTC. Translating gives CASSPGLAGFQQYF.

V and J are TRBV28 and TRBJ1-5; a possible D gene is TRBD1 (6 bases). Trimming shortened V by 7 bases and J by 0 bases, and 19 bases separated the two germline ends. The CDR3 contains 17 residues. Germline CDR1 and CDR2: MDHEN and SYDVKM. CDR3: CASTEGGARYSNQPQHF. The DNA for the CDR3 is TGTGCCAGCACCGAGGGGGGGGCTCGATATAGCAATCAGCCCCAGCATTTT.

The rearrangement uses TRBV4-1 and TRBJ1-2; 12 bases line up with TRBD1. CDR3 length: 17 residues. The V gene end was trimmed by 0 bases and the J gene end by 8 bases; junction bases not matched to a gene: 10. Per germline, CDR1 MGHRA and CDR2 YSYEKL. CDR3 DNA: TGCGCCAGCAGCCAAGATGGGGGGGACAGGGGGCATAAGGGCTACACCTTC. It yields the protein CASSQDGGDRGHKGYTF.

The V and J genes are TRBV7-3 and TRBJ2-5, with D perhaps matching TRBD2 (5 bases). This CDR3 region has 15 residues. With 2 bases removed from V and 1 base from J, the gap between germline ends came to 11 bases. Germline V gene sequence: CDR1 SGHTA, CDR2 FQGTGA. CDR3 sequence: CASSLRGTGQETQYF. The CDR3, as DNA: TGTGCCAGCAGCTTACGGGGTACCGGCCAAGAGACCCAGTACTTC.

V gene TRBV5-4 combines with J gene TRBJ2-2, with a tentative D call TRBD1 (6 bases). The CDR3 length is 19 residues. Germline assignment: CDR1 SGHNT and CDR2 YYREEE (reference sequence). Trimming shortened V by 0 bases and J by 0 bases, and 18 bases separated the two germline ends. This CDR3 reads CASSLGPRGANANTGELFF. The CDR3 DNA follows: TGTGCCAGCAGCTTGGGCCCCAGGGGAGCTAACGCGAACACCGGGGAGCTGTTTTTT.

The chain combines TRBV6-5 with TRBJ1-2, with 7 bases lining up with TRBD1. The CDR3 runs to 16 residues. V lost 0 bases, J lost 5 bases, and 9 bases stayed unmatched. The V gene's germline CDR1 is MNHEY and CDR2 SVGAGI. The CDR3 protein is CASSYSSAGTVYGYTF. The CDR3 DNA is TGTGCCAGCAGTTACTCGTCTGCCGGGACAGTGTATGGCTACACCTTC.

J is TRBJ1-5 and V is TRBV15; TRBD1 might be the D (6 bases). Germline V gene data show CDR1 as LNHNV and CDR2 as YYDKDF (reference sequence). V lost 2 bases, J lost 2 bases, and 7 bases lay in between. CDR3 size: 14 residues. CDR3 coding DNA: TGTGCCACCAGCAGAAACAGGGGCAATCAGCCCCAGCATTTT. This sequence encodes CATSRNRGNQPQHF.

CDR3 sequence: CASSLGRTPTSGEAFF. The DNA of the CDR3 is TGTGCCAGCAGCTTAGGTAGGACACCCACCTCGGGTGAAGCTTTCTTT. The V and J genes are TRBV7-9 and TRBJ1-1; a possible D gene is TRBD1 (5 bases). Between the trimmed V and J ends, which lost 1 base and 7 bases, there was a span of 19 bases. Germline lookup yields CDR1 SEHNR and CDR2 FQNEAQ (reference sequence). This CDR3 has 16 amino acids. The full variable domain, its missing parts supplied by reference TRBV7-9 and TRBJ1-1, is DTGVSQNPRHKITKRGQNVTFRCDPISEHNRLYWYRQTLGQGPEFLTYFQNEAQLEKSRLLSDRFSAERPKGSFSTLEIQRTEQGDSAMYLCASSLGRTPTSGEAFFGQGTRLTVV.

The chain combines TRBV5-1 with TRBJ2-4; D could derive from TRBD1 or TRBD2 (5 bases each). This CDR3 spans 14 amino acids. V was clipped by 2 bases and J by 6 bases, with 12 bases between them. The germline CDR1 and CDR2 sequences are SGHRS and YFSETQ. In nucleotides, the CDR3 is TGCGCCAGCAGCTTATCCGGGACGGTAAACATTCAGTACTTC. Its translation: CASSLSGTVNIQYF.

The chain is built from TRBV9 and TRBJ2-1; D is possibly TRBD1 (6 bases). Trimming took 4 bases from V and 0 from J, leaving 14 bases between them. Germline assignment: CDR1 SGDLS and CDR2 YYNGEE. This CDR3 has 16 residues. The CDR3 reads CASSMGHLSSYNEQFF. In nucleotides, the CDR3 is TGTGCCAGCAGCATGGGACATCTGAGCTCCTACAATGAGCAGTTCTTC.

The chain uses TRBV9 and TRBJ1-3; a possible D gene is TRBD1 (5 bases). CDR3 length equals 15 residues. V was clipped by 0 bases and J by 4 bases, with 11 bases between them. Germline V lookup: CDR1 SGDLS, CDR2 YYNGEE. The CDR3 nucleotides are TGTGCCAGCAGCGTAGTCCCAGGGAGGGGAAACACCATATATTTT. Amino acids: CASSVVPGRGNTIYF.

This clone has just one count. The sample carries other DNA sequences with the same CDR3. V usage is TRBV29-1 and J usage is TRBJ2-2, with 8 bases lining up with TRBD1. This CDR3 comprises 12 residues. The ends lost 7 bases at V and 4 bases at J; junction bases unmatched: 2. Germline V gene lookup returns CDR1 SQVTM and CDR2 ANQGSEA. The CDR3, as DNA: TGCAGCGGAGACAGGGGCACCGGGGAGCTGTTTTTT. Encoded protein: CSGDRGTGELFF.

CDR3: CASSPFGGALYEQYF. DNA for the CDR3: TGTGCCAGCTCCCCTTTTGGGGGGGCCCTCTACGAGCAGTACTTC. V usage is TRBV18 and J usage is TRBJ2-7; TRBD2 might be the D (7 bases). Germline-derived CDR1 and CDR2 are KGHSH and LQKENI. V lost 6 bases and J 3 bases, leaving 18 bases between the germline ends. CDR3 length: 15 amino acids.

The chain links TRBV10-3 to TRBJ2-2; TRBD2 matches at 11 bases. Germline V lookup: CDR1 ENHRY, CDR2 SYGVKD. The CDR3 length is 17 residues. V was pared by 10 bases and J by 0 bases, with 10 bases of the junction left unmatched. The CDR3, as DNA: TGTGCCACCCTGGACCCTAGCGGGAGGTCGAACACCGGGGAGCTGTTTTTT. Encoded protein: CATLDPSGRSNTGELFF.

A note on this clone: In the same sample, other DNA sequences code for this CDR3. The chain is built from TRBV28 and TRBJ2-5; the D call may be TRBD1 or TRBD2 (5 bases each). Germline CDR1 reads MDHEN; CDR2 reads SYDVKM. CDR3 length: 13 amino acids. With 3 bases removed from V and 4 bases from J, the gap between germline ends came to 9 bases. The CDR3 region has the DNA TGTGCCAGCAGTTTCTTGGGACGAGAGACCCAGTACTTC. Its protein is CASSFLGRETQYF.

V gene TRBV11-2 combines with J gene TRBJ2-5, with 7 bases matching TRBD1. The CDR3 runs to 15 residues. V gave up 5 bases and J gave up 4 bases; unmatched junction bases: 10. Germline V gene lookup returns CDR1 SGHAT and CDR2 FQNNGV. The CDR3 bases are TGTGCCAGCAGCCGCACCGGACAGGCGGGAGAGACCCAGTACTTC. Its protein product is CASSRTGQAGETQYF.

The CDR3 sequence: CASSPRAGFTGELFF. The CDR3 nucleotides are TGTGCCAGCAGCCCAAGGGCAGGGTTCACCGGGGAGCTGTTTTTT. The chain carries TRBV7-9 and TRBJ2-2, with D possibly being TRBD1 (5 bases). V shed 5 bases and J shed 4 bases, with 14 bases lying between them. In germline, CDR1 is SEHNR, CDR2 FQNEAQ (reference sequence). This CDR3 spans 15 amino acids. Full variable domain (missing parts from reference TRBV7-9 and TRBJ2-2): DTGVSQNPRHKITKRGQNVTFRCDPISEHNRLYWYRQTLGQGPEFLTYFQNEAQLEKSRLLSDRFSAERPKGSFSTLEIQRTEQGDSAMYLCASSPRAGFTGELFFGEGSRLTVL.

The J gene is TRBJ2-1, the V gene TRBV19; 13 bases are shared with TRBD2. This CDR3 has 15 amino acids. The V segment lost 5 bases and the J segment 13 bases; nucleotides outside the gene matches: 11. Germline CDR1 LNHDA, CDR2 SQIVND (reference sequence). CDR3 sequence reads: CASSVQGLAGERQFF. The CDR3 bases are TGTGCCAGTAGTGTTCAAGGACTAGCGGGAGAGAGACAGTTCTTC.

The chain is built from TRBV7-2 and TRBJ2-5; TRBD1 agrees at 9 bases. V lost 3 bases to trimming and J lost 5 bases; unmatched junction nucleotides: 7. CDR1 SGHTA and CDR2 FQGNSA come from the germline V gene. This CDR3 has 15 amino acids. CDR3 sequence: CASSLSQGAGETQYF. Here the CDR3 DNA reads TGTGCCAGCAGCTTGTCACAGGGGGCCGGGGAGACCCAGTACTTC.

This clone came up once. The rearrangement uses TRBV9 and TRBJ1-4; no firm D call. The germline V gene encodes CDR1 SGDLS and CDR2 YYNGEE. V dropped 4 bases and J dropped 3 bases, with 19 bases sitting between them. The CDR3 runs to 17 residues. The CDR3 DNA is TGTGCCAGCAGCCCGAGCCCTAATAGAGCAGCTAATGAAAAACTGTTTTTT. It translates to CASSPSPNRAANEKLFF.

V is TRBV18 and J is TRBJ2-1, with D possibly called TRBD1 or TRBD2 (6 bases each). Germline V CDR1 and CDR2: KGHSH, LQKENI. This CDR3 has 18 amino acids. Trimming removed 3 bases at V and 1 base at J, with 19 bases between. CDR3 region: CASSPAGATGRSYNEQFF. CDR3 in DNA: TGTGCCAGCTCACCGGCAGGGGCCACTGGGAGGTCCTACAATGAGCAGTTCTTC. Complete variable domain (other parts from reference TRBV18 and TRBJ2-1): NAGVMQNPRHLVRRRGQEARLRCSPMKGHSHVYWYRQLPEEGLKFMVYLQKENIIDESGMPKERFSAEFPKEGPSILRIQQVVRGDSAAYFCASSPAGATGRSYNEQFFGPGTRLTVL.

The chain recombines TRBV28 with TRBJ1-1; D is ambiguous. V dropped 11 bases and J dropped 7 bases, with 20 bases sitting between them. CDR3 length equals 13 residues. Germline V gives CDR1 MDHEN, CDR2 SYDVKM. The chain's CDR3 is CASSSQVPGEAFF. The CDR3 DNA sequence: TGTGCCTCCAGCAGCCAGGTTCCAGGTGAAGCTTTCTTT.